The entry below describes one T cell receptor (beta chain). As yet, its antigen is unknown. The junction and the germline gene differ at one end; a read error may be behind it. The data originate from a study of cytomegalovirus exposure and HLA in healthy donors. About the study: HLA-typed donors were the source of around 85 million unique TCRs held in an early data release. Membership in the Caucasian-associated ancestry cluster was found for about four fifths of about 430 genotyped donors. Findings of the study overall: A later analysis reportedly found fewer N-insertions in an Asian-associated ancestry cluster than the roughly 670-donor mean. An assumption of roughly uniform sequencing depth across donors underlay the presence/absence analyses.

PCR employed 60 Vbeta and 13 Jbeta primers. Profiled with immunoSEQ multiplex PCR; TCRdb holds only in-frame clones, not every one. The data show approximately 110,000 clones, roughly 74% seen once. CDR3 size: 13 residues. Germline lookup yields CDR1 SEHNR and CDR2 FQNEAQ (reference sequence). The chain has TRBV7-9 and TRBJ2-7; 10 bases align to TRBD1. This receptor was identified in a woman aged 50 to 60 in good health and CMV-seropositive. The sequenced sample was PBMCs. The CDR3 is CSSSRQGAYEQYF. CDR3 coding DNA: TGTTCCAGCAGCCGACAGGGGGCTTACGAGCAGTACTTC. The entire variable domain, with the rest obtained from reference TRBV7-9 and TRBJ2-7, is as follows: DTGVSQNPRHKITKRGQNVTFRCDPISEHNRLYWYRQTLGQGPEFLTYFQNEAQLEKSRLLSDRFSAERPKGSFSTLEIQRTEQGDSAMYLCSSSRQGAYEQYFGPGTRLTVT.